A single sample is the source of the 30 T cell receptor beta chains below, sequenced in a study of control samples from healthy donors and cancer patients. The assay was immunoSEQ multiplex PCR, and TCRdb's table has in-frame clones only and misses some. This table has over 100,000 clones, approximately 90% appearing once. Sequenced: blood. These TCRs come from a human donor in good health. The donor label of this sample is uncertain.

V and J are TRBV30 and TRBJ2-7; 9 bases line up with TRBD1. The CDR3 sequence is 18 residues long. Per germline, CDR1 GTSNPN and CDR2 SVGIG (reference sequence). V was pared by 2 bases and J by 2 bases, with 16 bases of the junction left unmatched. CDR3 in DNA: TGTGCCTGGAGTACCTTCGTTAGATGGGACAGGGATCCCTACGAGCAGTACTTC. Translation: CAWSTFVRWDRDPYEQYF.

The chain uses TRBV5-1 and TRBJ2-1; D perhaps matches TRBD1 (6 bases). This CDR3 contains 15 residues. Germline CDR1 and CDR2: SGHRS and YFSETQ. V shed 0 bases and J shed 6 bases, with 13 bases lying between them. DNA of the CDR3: TGCGCCAGCAGCTTGGACAGGGCCCCCCCCAATGAGCAGTTCTTC. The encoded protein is CASSLDRAPPNEQFF.

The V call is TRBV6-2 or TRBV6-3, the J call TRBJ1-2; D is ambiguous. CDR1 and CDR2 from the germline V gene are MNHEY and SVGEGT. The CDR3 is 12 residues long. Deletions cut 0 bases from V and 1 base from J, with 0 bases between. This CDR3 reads CASSYSNYGYTF. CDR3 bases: TGTGCCAGCAGTTACTCTAACTATGGCTACACCTTC.

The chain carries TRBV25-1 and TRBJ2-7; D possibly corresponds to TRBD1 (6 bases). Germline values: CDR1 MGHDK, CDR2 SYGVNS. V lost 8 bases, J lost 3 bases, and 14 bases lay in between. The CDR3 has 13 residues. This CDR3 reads CASSRRDNYEQYF. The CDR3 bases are TGTGCCAGCTCACGAAGGGACAACTACGAGCAGTACTTC.

The chain's CDR3 is CASIPLSTYTQYF. In DNA form, the CDR3 reads TGTGCCAGTATCCCCTTATCAACTTATACGCAGTATTTT. The rearrangement uses TRBV19 and TRBJ2-3; D not resolved. The CDR3 has 13 amino acids. Germline CDR1 LNHDA, CDR2 SQIVND (reference sequence). The V and J ends lost 7 bases and 7 bases respectively, with 15 bases between them.

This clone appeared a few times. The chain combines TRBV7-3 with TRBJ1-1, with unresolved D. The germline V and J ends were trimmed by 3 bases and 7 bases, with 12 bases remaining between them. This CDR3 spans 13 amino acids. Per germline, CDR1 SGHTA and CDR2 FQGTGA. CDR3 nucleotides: TGTGCCAGCAGCTTTGGACCCTCGGATGAAGCTTTCTTT. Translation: CASSFGPSDEAFF.

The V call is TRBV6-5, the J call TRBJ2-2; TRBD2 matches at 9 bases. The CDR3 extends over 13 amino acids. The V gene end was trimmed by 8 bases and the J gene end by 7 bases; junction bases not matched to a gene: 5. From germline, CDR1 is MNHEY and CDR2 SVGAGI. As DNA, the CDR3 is TGTGCCAGCTCGAGGCGGGAGGGCGGGGAGCTGTTTTTT. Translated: CASSRREGGELFF.

Written as DNA, the CDR3 is TGTGCCACAAGGGACTCCGGCAACATTCAGTACTTC. Translating it yields CATRDSGNIQYF. The gene calls are TRBV24-1 and TRBJ2-4, with D maybe TRBD2 (6 bases). V shed 10 bases and J shed 7 bases, with 13 bases lying between them. The V gene's germline CDR1 is KGHDR and CDR2 SFDVKD. The CDR3 has 12 amino acids.

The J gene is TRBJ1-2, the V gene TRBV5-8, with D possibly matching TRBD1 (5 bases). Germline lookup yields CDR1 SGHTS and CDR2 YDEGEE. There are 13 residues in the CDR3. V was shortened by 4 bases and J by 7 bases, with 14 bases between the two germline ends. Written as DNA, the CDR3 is TGTGCCAGCAGCCAGGGACTGTCGGTTGGCTACACCTTC. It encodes CASSQGLSVGYTF.

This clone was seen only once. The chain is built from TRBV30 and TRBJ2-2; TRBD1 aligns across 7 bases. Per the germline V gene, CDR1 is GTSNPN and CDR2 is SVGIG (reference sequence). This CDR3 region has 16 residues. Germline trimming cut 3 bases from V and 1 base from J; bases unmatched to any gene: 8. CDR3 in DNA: TGTGCCTGGAGCGCCCCGGGACAGAAGAACACCGGGGAGCTGTTTTTT. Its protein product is CAWSAPGQKNTGELFF.

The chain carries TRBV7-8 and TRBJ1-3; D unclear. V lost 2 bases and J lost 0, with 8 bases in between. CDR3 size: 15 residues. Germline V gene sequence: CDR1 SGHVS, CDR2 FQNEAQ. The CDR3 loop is CASSLSPVSGNTIYF. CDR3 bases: TGTGCCAGCAGCTTATCGCCAGTCTCTGGAAACACCATATATTTT.

The DNA for the CDR3 is TGCGCCAGCAGTCACGAAGACAGCGCAGATCAGCCCCAGCATTTT. Translated, it gives CASSHEDSADQPQHF. The chain joins TRBV23-1 to TRBJ1-5, with a tentative D call TRBD1 (5 bases). TRBV23-1 falls under the ORF class, with uncertain function. There are 15 residues in the CDR3. V was cut by 3 bases and J by 5 bases, with 14 bases left in between.

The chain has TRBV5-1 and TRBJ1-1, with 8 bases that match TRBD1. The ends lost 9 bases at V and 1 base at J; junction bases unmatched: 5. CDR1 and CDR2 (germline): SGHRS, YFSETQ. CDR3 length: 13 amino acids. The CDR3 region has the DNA TGCGCCACCAGACAGGGGTCGAACACTGAAGCTTTCTTT. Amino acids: CATRQGSNTEAFF.

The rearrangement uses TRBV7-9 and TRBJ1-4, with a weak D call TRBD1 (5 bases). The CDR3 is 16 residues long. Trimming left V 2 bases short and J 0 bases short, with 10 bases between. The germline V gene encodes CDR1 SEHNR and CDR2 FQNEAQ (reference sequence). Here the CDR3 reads CASSLPGPPTNEKLFF. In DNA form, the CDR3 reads TGTGCCAGCAGCTTACCGGGACCCCCAACTAATGAAAAACTGTTTTTT.

CDR3 amino acids: CASSETQGRTEAFF. CDR3 DNA: TGCGCCAGCAGTGAGACCCAGGGTAGGACTGAAGCTTTCTTT. This chain connects TRBV10-2 to TRBJ1-1; perhaps TRBD1 as D (5 bases). The germline V and J ends were trimmed by 2 bases and 5 bases, with 12 bases remaining between them. The CDR3 has 14 amino acids. Looked up from germline, CDR1 is WSHSY and CDR2 is SAAADI.

The CDR3 DNA reads TGTGCCAGCAGCTTAAGCCAGAATGGTAATTCACCCCTCCACTTT. It translates to CASSLSQNGNSPLHF. The chain uses TRBV5-4 and TRBJ1-6; D gene uncertain. Germline CDR1 SGHNT, CDR2 YYREEE (reference sequence). Trimming cost V 2 bases and J 6 bases, with 12 bases left between them. This CDR3 has 15 residues.

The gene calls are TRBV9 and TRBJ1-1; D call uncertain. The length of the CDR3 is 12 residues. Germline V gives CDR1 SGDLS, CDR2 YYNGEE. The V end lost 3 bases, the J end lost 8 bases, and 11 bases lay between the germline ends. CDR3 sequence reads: CASSDMNGEAFF. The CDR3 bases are TGTGCCAGCAGCGACATGAACGGAGAAGCTTTCTTT. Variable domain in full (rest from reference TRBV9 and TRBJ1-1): DSGVTQTPKHLITATGQRVTLRCSPRSGDLSVYWYQQSLDQGLQFLIQYYNGEERAKGNILERFSAQQFPDLHSELNLSSLELGDSALYFCASSDMNGEAFFGQGTRLTVV.

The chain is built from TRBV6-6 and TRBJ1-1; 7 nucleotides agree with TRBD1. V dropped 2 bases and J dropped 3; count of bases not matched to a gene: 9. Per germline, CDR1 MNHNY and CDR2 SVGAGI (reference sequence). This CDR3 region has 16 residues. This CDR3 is CASSYPGGRGYTEAFF. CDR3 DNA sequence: TGTGCCAGCAGTTACCCCGGGGGCAGGGGGTACACTGAAGCTTTCTTT.

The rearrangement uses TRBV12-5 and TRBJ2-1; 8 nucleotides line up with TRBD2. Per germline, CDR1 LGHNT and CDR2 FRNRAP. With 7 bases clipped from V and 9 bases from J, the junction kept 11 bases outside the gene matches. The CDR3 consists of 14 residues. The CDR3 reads CASASGGRDGEQFF. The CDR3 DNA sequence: TGTGCTAGTGCCTCGGGAGGGAGAGACGGTGAGCAGTTCTTC.

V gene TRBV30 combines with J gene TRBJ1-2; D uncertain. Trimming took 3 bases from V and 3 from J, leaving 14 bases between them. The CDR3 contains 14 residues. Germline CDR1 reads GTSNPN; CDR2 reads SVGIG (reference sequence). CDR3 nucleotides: TGTGCCTGGAGCGGCAGCAGCCGGGACTATGGCTACACCTTC. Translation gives CAWSGSSRDYGYTF. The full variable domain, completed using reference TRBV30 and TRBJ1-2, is SQTIHQWPATLVQPVGSPLSLECTVEGTSNPNLYWYRQAAGRGLQLLFYSVGIGQISSEVPQNLSASRPQDRQFILSSKKLLLSDSGFYLCAWSGSSRDYGYTFGSGTRLTVV.

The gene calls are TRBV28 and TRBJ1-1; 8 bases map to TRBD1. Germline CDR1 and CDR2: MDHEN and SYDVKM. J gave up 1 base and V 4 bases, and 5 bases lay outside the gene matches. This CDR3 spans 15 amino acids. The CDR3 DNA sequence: TGTGCCAGCAGTTACCTAACAGGGGGGAACACTGAAGCTTTCTTT. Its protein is CASSYLTGGNTEAFF.

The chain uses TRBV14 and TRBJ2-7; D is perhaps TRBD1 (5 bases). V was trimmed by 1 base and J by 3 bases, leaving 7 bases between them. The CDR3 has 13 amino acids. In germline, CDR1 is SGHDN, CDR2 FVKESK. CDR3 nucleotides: TGTGCCAGCAGCCAAGGACAGTTCTACGAGCAGTACTTC. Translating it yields CASSQGQFYEQYF.

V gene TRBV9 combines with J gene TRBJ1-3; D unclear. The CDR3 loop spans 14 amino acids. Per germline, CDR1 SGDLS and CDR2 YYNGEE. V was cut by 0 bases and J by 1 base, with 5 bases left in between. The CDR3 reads CASSVARSGNTIYF. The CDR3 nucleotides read TGTGCCAGCAGCGTAGCGAGGTCTGGAAACACCATATATTTT. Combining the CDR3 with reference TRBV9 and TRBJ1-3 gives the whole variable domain DSGVTQTPKHLITATGQRVTLRCSPRSGDLSVYWYQQSLDQGLQFLIQYYNGEERAKGNILERFSAQQFPDLHSELNLSSLELGDSALYFCASSVARSGNTIYFGEGSWLTVV.

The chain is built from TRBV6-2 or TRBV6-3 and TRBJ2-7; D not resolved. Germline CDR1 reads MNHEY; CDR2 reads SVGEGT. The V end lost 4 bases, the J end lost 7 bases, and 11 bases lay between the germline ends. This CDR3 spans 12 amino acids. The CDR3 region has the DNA TGTGCCAGCAGTTTCGGTCCGTCGGAGCAGTACTTC. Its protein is CASSFGPSEQYF.

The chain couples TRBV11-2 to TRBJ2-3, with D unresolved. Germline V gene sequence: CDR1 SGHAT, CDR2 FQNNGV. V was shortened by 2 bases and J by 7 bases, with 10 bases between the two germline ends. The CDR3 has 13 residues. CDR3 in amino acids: CASSLNRGHTQYF. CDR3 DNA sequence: TGTGCCAGCAGCTTAAATAGAGGCCATACGCAGTATTTT.

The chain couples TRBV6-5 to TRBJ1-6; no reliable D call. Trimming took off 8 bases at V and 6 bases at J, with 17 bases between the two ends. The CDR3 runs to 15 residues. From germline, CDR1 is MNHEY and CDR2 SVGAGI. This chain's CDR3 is CASGTTPLFNSPLHF. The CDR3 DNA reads TGTGCCAGCGGAACAACTCCTTTGTTTAATTCACCCCTCCACTTT.

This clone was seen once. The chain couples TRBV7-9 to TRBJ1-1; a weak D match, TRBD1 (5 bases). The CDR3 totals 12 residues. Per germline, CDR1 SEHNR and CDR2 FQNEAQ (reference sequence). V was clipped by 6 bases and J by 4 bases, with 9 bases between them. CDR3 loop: CASSEGVTEAFF. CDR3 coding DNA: TGTGCCAGCAGTGAAGGGGTCACTGAAGCTTTCTTT.

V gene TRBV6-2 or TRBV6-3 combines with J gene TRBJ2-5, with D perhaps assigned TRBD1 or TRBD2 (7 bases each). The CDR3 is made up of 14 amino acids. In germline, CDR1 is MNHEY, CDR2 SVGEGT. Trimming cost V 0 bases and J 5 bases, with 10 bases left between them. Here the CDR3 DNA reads TGTGCCAGCAGTTACTCCAGGGGGGGGGAGACCCAGTACTTC. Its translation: CASSYSRGGETQYF.

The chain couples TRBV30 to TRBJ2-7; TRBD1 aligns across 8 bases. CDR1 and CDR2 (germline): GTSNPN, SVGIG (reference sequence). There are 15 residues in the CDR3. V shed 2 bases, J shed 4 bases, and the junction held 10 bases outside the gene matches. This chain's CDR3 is CAWSHRGRGRYEQYV. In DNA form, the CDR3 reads TGTGCCTGGAGTCATCGGGGCAGGGGGCGATACGAGCAGTACGTC.

The chain's CDR3 is CASSLGHLYEQYF. The CDR3 DNA reads as TGTGCCAGTAGCCTCGGACATCTTTACGAGCAGTACTTC. The rearrangement links TRBV19 to TRBJ2-7; D possibly corresponds to TRBD1 (5 bases). The CDR3 has 13 residues. Germline assignment: CDR1 LNHDA and CDR2 SQIVND (reference sequence). Trimming removed 6 bases from V and 4 bases from J, with 13 bases in between.